A selection of T cell receptor beta chains follows, all from one sample in a study of cytomegalovirus exposure and HLA in healthy donors. Clones were read by immunoSEQ multiplex PCR, and TCRdb kept only the in-frame ones, dropping some. The data show about 98,000 clones, about 81% seen once. The sample was PBMCs. The receptors derive from a man aged 40-49 years in good health and CMV-seronegative. CDR3s include the opening cysteine and the closing phenylalanine or tryptophan. Fields, in order: clone size, V gene, D gene, J gene, CDR3 DNA, CDR3 protein. D genes are given only for firm matches. Expanded clones get a size class; other rows say once, few or many, or leave the size out.

-	TRBV9	-	TRBJ2-1	TGTGCCAGCAGCGGCGGCGGAGTAAGCTACAATGAGCAGTTCTTC	CASSGGGVSYNEQFF
once	TRBV2	-	TRBJ1-5	TGTGCCAGCAGCTACAGGGACCTGTATAGCAATCAGCCCCAGCATTTT	CASSYRDLYSNQPQHF
few	TRBV5-6	TRBD1	TRBJ2-7	TGTGCCAGCAGCTTGGCGACAGGGGGCGAGCAGTACTTC	CASSLATGGEQYF
-	TRBV5-1	-	TRBJ2-5	TGCGCCAGCAGCTTGGCTCGGGGTGATGAGACCCAGTACTTC	CASSLARGDETQYF
-	TRBV6-1	-	TRBJ1-3	TGTGCCAGCAGACACAACAGGGTTACTGGAAACACCATATATTTT	CASRHNRVTGNTIYF
few	TRBV7-8	TRBD1	TRBJ2-7	TGTGCCAGCAGCTGGGGACAGGGGGCCTACGAGCAGTACTTC	CASSWGQGAYEQYF
few	TRBV28	-	TRBJ1-1	TGTGCCAGCAGGTTGTTCAAATACACGAACACTGAAGCTTTCTTT	CASRLFKYTNTEAFF
-	TRBV11-2	TRBD2	TRBJ2-3	TGTGCCAGCAGCACTCAACCCGGGGGGGCAAGGACAGATACGCAGTATTTT	CASSTQPGGARTDTQYF
-	TRBV9	TRBD1	TRBJ2-7	TGTGCCAGCAGCTCGGACAGGGGGTACGAGCAGTACTTC	CASSSDRGYEQYF
few	TRBV6-1	-	TRBJ2-3	TGTGCCAGCAGTGAATATAGGACAGACACAGATACGCAGTATTTT	CASSEYRTDTDTQYF
-	TRBV16	-	TRBJ1-3	TGTGCCAGCAGCCCGTCGAGCTCTGGAAACACCATATATTTT	CASSPSSSGNTIYF
-	TRBV18	TRBD2	TRBJ2-3	TGTGCCAGCTCGCAGACTAGCGGGGTGGCCACAGATACGCAGTATTTT	CASSQTSGVATDTQYF
-	TRBV19	TRBD1	TRBJ1-1	TGTGCCAGTCTCGACAGGGGAAACACTGAAGCTTTCTTT	CASLDRGNTEAFF
-	TRBV7-2	TRBD1	TRBJ1-6	TGTGCCAGCAGCTTAAGACAGGGGTATAATTCACCCCTCCACTTT	CASSLRQGYNSPLHF
-	TRBV18	-	TRBJ2-7	TGTGCCAGCTCACCAAGGTCAGGGGAAGACTACGAGCAGTACTTC	CASSPRSGEDYEQYF
-	TRBV4-1	-	TRBJ1-1	TGCGCCAGCAGCCAAGCCTCCCCGGTGGTGAACACTGAAGCTTTCTTT	CASSQASPVVNTEAFF
-	TRBV19	-	TRBJ2-1	TGTGCCAGTAGTATAGAGGACAGACAGCAGTTCTTC	CASSIEDRQQFF
-	TRBV28	-	TRBJ1-4	TGTGCCAGCAGTTTAATACAGCGTTCGGGAGGAAAACTGTTTTTT	CASSLIQRSGGKLFF
-	TRBV2	-	TRBJ1-4	TGTGCCAGCAGCGCCCCGGGTAAAGCCAATGAAAAACTGTTTTTT	CASSAPGKANEKLFF
-	TRBV10-3	-	TRBJ1-2	TGTGCCATCAGTAGGCAGGGTGGGGATGGCTACACCTTC	CAISRQGGDGYTF
-	TRBV10-3	-	TRBJ2-5	TGTGCCATCAGTTGGGGACAACAAGAGACCCAGTACTTC	CAISWGQQETQYF
-	TRBV6-1	TRBD2	TRBJ2-1	TGTGCCAGCAGTGAGTTAACTTTTGGCGGGGGGGCTTACAATGAGCAGTTCTTC	CASSELTFGGGAYNEQFF
few	TRBV27	-	TRBJ1-4	TGTGCCAGCGCAGTGGATACAAACAGTGAAAAACTGTTTTTT	CASAVDTNSEKLFF
-	TRBV5-6	TRBD1	TRBJ2-7	TGTGCCAGCAGCTCACCGGGACAGTTGTCCGAGCAGTACTTC	CASSSPGQLSEQYF
-	TRBV7-9	-	TRBJ1-3	TGTGCCAGCAGCCTGGGGCAGGGAGGACGTATATGGGCTGGAAACACCATATATTTT	CASSLGQGGRIWAGNTIYF
-	TRBV13	TRBD1	TRBJ1-2	TGTGCCAGCAGCTTTAGACAGGGCGATGGCTACACCTTC	CASSFRQGDGYTF
-	TRBV10-1	-	TRBJ2-5	TGCGCCAGCAGTGACGGAGCCTCGGAGACCCAGTACTTC	CASSDGASETQYF
-	TRBV19	-	TRBJ1-2	TGTGCCAGTAGTATTATCGGGGGATATGGCTACACCTTC	CASSIIGGYGYTF
-	TRBV6-5	-	TRBJ1-1	TGTGCCAGCAGCCTGACATTCATGAACACTGAAGCTTTCTTT	CASSLTFMNTEAFF
once	TRBV2	TRBD1	TRBJ1-6	TGTGCCAGCAGTCGCGGGACAGGGGGACGATGGGGTTCACCCCTCCACTTT	CASSRGTGGRWGSPLHF
-	TRBV7-4	-	TRBJ2-5	TGTGCCAGCAGCTTAGCGCTGTTTGGGGGAGGTAAAGAGACCCAGTACTTC	CASSLALFGGGKETQYF
-	TRBV19	-	TRBJ1-1	TGTGCCAGTAGTATCGGGGGGTATAACACTGAAGCTTTCTTT	CASSIGGYNTEAFF
-	TRBV30	-	TRBJ1-6	TGTGCCTGGAGTGTAGTGTTTCCTACCTATAATTCACCCCTCCACTTT	CAWSVVFPTYNSPLHF
-	TRBV5-1	TRBD2	TRBJ2-3	TGCGCCAGCAGCTTGGGAGGGAGCGGGGTTCTGGCAGATACGCAGTATTTT	CASSLGGSGVLADTQYF
-	TRBV5-1	TRBD2	TRBJ2-2	TGCGCCAGCAGCTCCTTAGGACTAGCTGCCGGGGAGCTGTTTTTT	CASSSLGLAAGELFF
few	TRBV4-1	TRBD2	TRBJ2-7	TGCGCCAGCAGCCAGCGCACTAGCGGGCACGAGCAGTACTTC	CASSQRTSGHEQYF
-	TRBV9	TRBD1	TRBJ1-1	TGTGCCCGCAGTAGACAGGGGACGAACACTGAAGCTTTCTTT	CARSRQGTNTEAFF
-	TRBV27	TRBD1	TRBJ2-2	TGTGCCAGCAGTTTAAGGGTTATAGGGGGCTCGAACACCGGGGAGCTGTTTTTT	CASSLRVIGGSNTGELFF
-	TRBV9	TRBD2	TRBJ2-5	TGTGCCAGCAGCCCAGGACTAGGACAAGAGACCCAGTACTTC	CASSPGLGQETQYF
-	TRBV5-5	-	TRBJ1-5	TGTGCCAGCAGCTTTGGTGGAGGAGGCAGCAATCAGCCCCAGCATTTT	CASSFGGGGSNQPQHF